Sequencing of this T cell receptor beta chain was carried out in a study of blood T cells in healthy people across ages. The use of a sample-barcoded 5' primer and a J-beta primer mix characterized a second PCR of about 7 to 12 cycles. Every individual sample yielded 2.5 million or more paired-end reads (each containing CDR3). TCRdb ran MiXCR on the 5' RACE reads and lists one entry per CDR3 protein. The table has about 1.1 million distinct CDR3 sequences, around two fifths seen once; the top ten hold roughly 14%. The study recruited healthy Caucasian donors from Russia who were aged about 6 to 100. Each donor supplied approximately 10 milliliters of peripheral blood. Sample: blood. This receptor was taken from a man in his late teens or twenties in good health.

This chain's CDR3 is CASRIAPWNSPLHF. CDR3 coding DNA: TGCGCCAGCAGAATAGCCCCCTGGAATTCACCCCTCCACTTT. The J gene is TRBJ1-6, the V gene TRBV5-1; D not resolved. V was pared by 5 bases and J by 7 bases, with 13 bases between. This CDR3 contains 14 residues. CDR1 and CDR2 (germline): SGHRS, YFSETQ. The full variable domain, its missing parts supplied by reference TRBV5-1 and TRBJ1-6, is KAGVTQTPRYLIKTRGQQVTLSCSPISGHRSVSWYQQTPGQGLQFLFEYFSETQRNKGNFPGRFSGRQFSNSRSEMNVSTLELGDSALYLCASRIAPWNSPLHFGNGTRLTVT.